These 16 T cell receptor beta chains originate from one sample sequenced in a study of T cell repertoires in cytomegalovirus infection. No antigen has been identified for these receptors. TCRdb called the reads again in MiXCR, with one record for every CDR3 protein. This sample carries just under 500,000 distinct CDR3 sequences, roughly a third of them seen once, and the ten largest clones take roughly 15%. Sequencing used cultured PBMCs, obtained from culture after CMV antigen stimulation. The receptors stem from a human donor in good health (CMV status not recorded). Some clones in this sample may be carry-over from other donors' samples.

V usage is TRBV4-3 and J usage is TRBJ2-2; 8 bases are a match to TRBD1. The CDR3 runs to 17 residues. V dropped 0 bases and J dropped 2; count of bases not matched to a gene: 5. CDR1 is LGHNA, CDR2 YSLEER, per germline. The CDR3 nucleotides are TGCGCCAGCAGCCAAGAGGTCCAGGGGGCAAACACCGGGGAGCTGTTTTTT. This translates into CASSQEVQGANTGELFF.

This clonotype was counted only a few times. The rearrangement joins TRBV7-3 to TRBJ2-3, with D possibly being TRBD2 (5 bases). V was trimmed by 5 bases and J by 0 bases, leaving 12 bases between them. The V gene's germline CDR1 is SGHTA and CDR2 FQGTGA. This CDR3 spans 15 amino acids. This chain's CDR3 is CASSPWRSSTDTQYF. For the CDR3, the DNA is TGTGCCAGCAGCCCCTGGAGGTCTAGCACAGATACGCAGTATTTT.

Details on this clonotype: One base away lies a much larger clone, so this may be a sequencing read error. The genes are TRBV7-2 and TRBJ2-2; 8 positions match TRBD2. Germline V gene lookup returns CDR1 SGHTA and CDR2 FQGNSA. Trimming removed 0 bases from V and 2 bases from J; junction bases left unmatched: 5. There are 17 residues in the CDR3. CDR3 nucleotide sequence: TGTGCCAGCAGCTTAGCGCGGCTAGCGGGTAACACCGGGGAGCTGTTTTTT. Its protein is CASSLARLAGNTGELFF.

The gene calls are TRBV7-6 and TRBJ2-3, with D unresolved. The V gene lost 1 base and the J gene lost 2 bases, with 7 bases spanning the gap. The CDR3 is 14 residues long. Germline V gives CDR1 SGHVS, CDR2 FNYEAQ. The CDR3 here is CASSLESYTDTQYF. The CDR3 DNA is TGTGCCAGCAGCTTAGAGAGCTACACAGATACGCAGTATTTT.

The rearrangement uses TRBV29-1 and TRBJ1-1; no clear D gene. Trimming took 4 bases from V and 4 from J, leaving 4 bases between them. Germline V CDR1 and CDR2: SQVTM, ANQGSEA. The length of the CDR3 is 10 residues. Here the CDR3 DNA reads TGCAGCGTTGTTAGCACTGAAGCTTTCTTT. This sequence encodes CSVVSTEAFF.

This clonotype has only one observation. The J gene is TRBJ2-5, the V gene TRBV28; 9 bases agree with TRBD1. J gave up 5 bases and V 7 bases, and 8 bases lay outside the gene matches. There are 14 residues in the CDR3. Germline V gene sequence: CDR1 MDHEN, CDR2 SYDVKM. CDR3 amino acids: CASTTGGPVETQYF. The CDR3 nucleotides are TGTGCCAGCACCACAGGGGGCCCTGTCGAGACCCAGTACTTC.

This clonotype was seen only a few times. The chain employs TRBV19 and TRBJ2-1; D uncertain. The CDR3 consists of 15 residues. The germline V and J ends were trimmed by 8 bases and 1 base, with 15 bases remaining between them. Germline values: CDR1 LNHDA, CDR2 SQIVND (reference sequence). This CDR3 reads CASQESWVSYNEQFF. The CDR3 DNA reads TGTGCCAGTCAAGAATCTTGGGTATCCTACAATGAGCAGTTCTTC. Drawing the rest from reference TRBV19 and TRBJ2-1, the complete variable domain is DGGITQSPKYLFRKEGQNVTLSCEQNLNHDAMYWYRQDPGQGLRLIYYSQIVNDFQKGDIAEGYSVSREKKESFPLTVTSAQKNPTAFYLCASQESWVSYNEQFFGPGTRLTVL.

The V call is TRBV7-2, the J call TRBJ1-5; unclear D gene. This CDR3 is 16 amino acids long. Deletions cut 5 bases from V and 3 bases from J, with 17 bases between. Germline V gives CDR1 SGHTA, CDR2 FQGNSA. The CDR3 coding sequence is TGTGCCAGCAGCCAAAACGGACGGATTTTCAATCAGCCCCAGCATTTT. Protein product: CASSQNGRIFNQPQHF. The entire variable domain, with the rest obtained from reference TRBV7-2 and TRBJ1-5, is as follows: GAGVSQSPSNKVTEKGKDVELRCDPISGHTALYWYRQSLGQGLEFLIYFQGNSAPDKSGLPSDRFSAERTGGSVSTLTIQRTQQEDSAVYLCASSQNGRIFNQPQHFGDGTRLSIL.

The chain combines TRBV7-6 with TRBJ2-2; TRBD1 matches at 8 bases. V trimming: 11 bases; J trimming: 0 bases; junction bases outside the gene matches: 8. The CDR3 totals 15 residues. Looked up from germline, CDR1 is SGHVS and CDR2 is FNYEAQ. CDR3 in amino acids: CALTLDRANTGELFF. CDR3 sequence (DNA): TGTGCCCTTACCCTGGACAGGGCGAACACCGGGGAGCTGTTTTTT.

This clonotype was seen repeatedly, ten times or more. This rearrangement joins TRBV7-2 to TRBJ2-7; 10 positions match TRBD2. Germline-derived CDR1 and CDR2 are SGHTA and FQGNSA. With V trimmed by 4 bases and J by 5 bases, 5 bases remained unmatched. The CDR3 extends over 14 amino acids. The CDR3 nucleotides are TGTGCCAGCAGCTCGCTAGCGGGAGCTCACGAGCAGTACTTC. The encoded protein is CASSSLAGAHEQYF.

The chain recombines TRBV28 with TRBJ2-2, with 7 bases identical to TRBD1. CDR3 length: 15 amino acids. Trimming took 10 bases from V and 5 from J; bases not matched to a gene: 13. The germline V gene encodes CDR1 MDHEN and CDR2 SYDVKM. In DNA form, the CDR3 reads TGTGCCACCACAAGGGACAGTCTAAGAACCGGGGAGCTGTTTTTT. Encoded protein: CATTRDSLRTGELFF.

This rearrangement joins TRBV7-2 to TRBJ1-1, with 8 bases identical to TRBD1. V shed 1 base and J 2 bases; nucleotides not matched to a gene: 3. This CDR3 region has 15 residues. Germline V gene data show CDR1 as SGHTA and CDR2 as FQGNSA. CDR3 in amino acids: CASSLDPGGNTEAFF. CDR3 in DNA: TGTGCCAGCAGCTTAGACCCAGGGGGCAACACTGAAGCTTTCTTT.

This clonotype has ten or more counts. The chain couples TRBV7-2 to TRBJ2-3, with TRBD2 matching 11 bases. The germline gives CDR1 SGHTA, CDR2 FQGNSA. Trimming took 2 bases from V and 6 from J; bases not matched to a gene: 4. This CDR3 has 15 residues. This chain's CDR3 is CASSLPTSGTDTQYF. DNA of the CDR3: TGTGCCAGCAGCTTACCGACTAGCGGGACTGATACGCAGTATTTT.

This chain uses TRBV12-3 or TRBV12-4 with TRBJ1-1; no clear D. Trimming cost V 4 bases and J 0 bases, with 12 bases left between them. The CDR3 extends over 15 amino acids. The CDR3 is CASSSLSWMNTEAFF. CDR3 sequence (DNA): TGTGCCAGCAGTTCCCTATCCTGGATGAACACTGAAGCTTTCTTT.

The chain has TRBV7-2 and TRBJ2-7, with 16 bases aligning to TRBD2. The V gene's germline CDR1 is SGHTA and CDR2 FQGNSA. The CDR3 loop spans 16 amino acids. Trimming at V came to 4 bases and at J to 3 bases, leaving 3 bases not matched to a gene. The CDR3 DNA sequence: TGTGCCAGCAGCTCCGGGACTAGCGGGAGGGGCTACGAGCAGTACTTC. It specifies CASSSGTSGRGYEQYF.

There are a few counts of this clonotype. The chain joins TRBV5-5 to TRBJ2-1, with D possibly matching TRBD2 (6 bases). The CDR3 has 13 residues. The germline V and J ends were trimmed by 3 bases and 6 bases, with 10 bases remaining between them. The germline V gene has CDR1 SGHKS and CDR2 YYEKEE (reference sequence). The CDR3 nucleotides are TGTGCCAGCAGCTCGGGAGCCGGCAATGAGCAGTTCTTC. This translates into CASSSGAGNEQFF.